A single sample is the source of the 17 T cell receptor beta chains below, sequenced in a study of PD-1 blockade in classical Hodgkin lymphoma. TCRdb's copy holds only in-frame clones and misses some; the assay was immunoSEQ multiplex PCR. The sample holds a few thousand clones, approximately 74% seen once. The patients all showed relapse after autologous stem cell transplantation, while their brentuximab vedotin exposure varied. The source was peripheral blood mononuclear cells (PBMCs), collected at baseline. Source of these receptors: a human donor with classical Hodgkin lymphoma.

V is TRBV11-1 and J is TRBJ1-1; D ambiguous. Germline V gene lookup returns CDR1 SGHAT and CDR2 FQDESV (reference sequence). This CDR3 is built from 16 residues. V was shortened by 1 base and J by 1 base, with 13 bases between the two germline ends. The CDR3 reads CASSLVPVEGNTEAFF. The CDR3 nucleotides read TGTGCCAGCAGCTTAGTTCCGGTGGAGGGGAACACTGAAGCTTTCTTT. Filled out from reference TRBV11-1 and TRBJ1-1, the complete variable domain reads EAEVAQSPRYKITEKSQAVAFWCDPISGHATLYWYRQILGQGPELLVQFQDESVVDDSQLPKDRFSAERLKGVDSTLKIQPAELGDSAMYLCASSLVPVEGNTEAFFGQGTRLTVV.

Written as DNA, the CDR3 is TGCGCCAGCAGCAGGGGACAGGCACCCTACGAGCAGTACTTC. Protein: CASSRGQAPYEQYF. The genes are TRBV5-1 and TRBJ2-7; 8 bases are shared with TRBD1. Per germline, CDR1 SGHRS and CDR2 YFSETQ. V lost 4 bases to trimming and J lost 2 bases; unmatched junction nucleotides: 5. CDR3 length: 14 residues.

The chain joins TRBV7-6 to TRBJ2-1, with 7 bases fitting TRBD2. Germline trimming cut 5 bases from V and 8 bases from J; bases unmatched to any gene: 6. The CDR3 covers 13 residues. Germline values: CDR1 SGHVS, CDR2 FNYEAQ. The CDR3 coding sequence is TGTGCCAGCAGCACAGGACTAGGCGATGAGCAGTTCTTC. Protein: CASSTGLGDEQFF.

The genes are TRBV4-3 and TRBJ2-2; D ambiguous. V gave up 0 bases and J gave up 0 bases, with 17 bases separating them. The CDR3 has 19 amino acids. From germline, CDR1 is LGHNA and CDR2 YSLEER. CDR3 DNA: TGCGCCAGCAGCCAAGACGGCGCTAGTTCCCCTACGAACACCGGGGAGCTGTTTTTT. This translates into CASSQDGASSPTNTGELFF.

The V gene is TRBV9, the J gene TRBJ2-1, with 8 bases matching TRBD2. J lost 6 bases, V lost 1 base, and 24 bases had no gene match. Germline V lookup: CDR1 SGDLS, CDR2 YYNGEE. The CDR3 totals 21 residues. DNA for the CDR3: TGTGCCAGCAGCGTAAGAGATGGGGTCGGACTAGCCCGAGCGGCGATCAATGAGCAGTTCTTC. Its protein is CASSVRDGVGLARAAINEQFF.

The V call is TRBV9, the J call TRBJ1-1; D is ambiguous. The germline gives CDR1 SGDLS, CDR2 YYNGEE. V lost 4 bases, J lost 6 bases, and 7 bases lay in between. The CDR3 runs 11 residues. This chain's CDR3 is CASSPVPEAFF. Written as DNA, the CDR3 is TGTGCCAGCAGCCCCGTTCCTGAAGCTTTCTTT.

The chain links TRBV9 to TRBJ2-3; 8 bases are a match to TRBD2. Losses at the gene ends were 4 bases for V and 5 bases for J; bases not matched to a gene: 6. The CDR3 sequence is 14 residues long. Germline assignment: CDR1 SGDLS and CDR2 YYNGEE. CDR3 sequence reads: CASSPGLAGDTQYF. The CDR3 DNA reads TGTGCCAGCAGCCCAGGACTAGCTGGAGATACGCAGTATTTT.

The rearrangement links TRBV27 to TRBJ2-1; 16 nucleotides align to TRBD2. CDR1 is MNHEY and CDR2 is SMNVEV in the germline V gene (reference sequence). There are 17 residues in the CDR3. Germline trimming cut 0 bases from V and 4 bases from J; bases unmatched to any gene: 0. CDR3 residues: CASSLSGLAGGYNEQFF. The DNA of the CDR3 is TGTGCCAGCAGTTTATCGGGACTAGCGGGAGGGTACAATGAGCAGTTCTTC.

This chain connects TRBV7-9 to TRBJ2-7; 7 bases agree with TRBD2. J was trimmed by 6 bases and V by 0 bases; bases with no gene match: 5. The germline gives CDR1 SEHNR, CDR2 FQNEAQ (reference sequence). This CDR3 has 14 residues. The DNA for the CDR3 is TGTGCCAGCAGCTTAGCGGGGGGGAAGGGCGAGCAGTACTTC. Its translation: CASSLAGGKGEQYF.

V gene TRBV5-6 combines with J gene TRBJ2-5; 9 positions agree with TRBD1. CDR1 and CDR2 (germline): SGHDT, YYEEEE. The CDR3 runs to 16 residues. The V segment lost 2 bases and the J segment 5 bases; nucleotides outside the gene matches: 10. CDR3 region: CASSFSLRTGAETQYF. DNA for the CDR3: TGTGCCAGCAGCTTCAGCCTCCGGACAGGGGCTGAGACCCAGTACTTC.

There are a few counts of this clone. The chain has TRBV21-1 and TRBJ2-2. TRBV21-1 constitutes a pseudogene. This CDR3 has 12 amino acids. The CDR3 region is CASSKRPGELFF. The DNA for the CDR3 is TGTGCCAGCAGCAAACGACCCGGGGAGCTGTTTTTT.

The CDR3 protein is CASSPPGGRGGYTF. In nucleotides, the CDR3 is TGTGCCAGCTCACCCCCAGGGGGGCGCGGCGGCTACACCTTC. The chain recombines TRBV18 with TRBJ1-2; 7 nucleotides agree with TRBD1. Trimming at V came to 3 bases and at J to 8 bases, leaving 9 bases not matched to a gene. This CDR3 comprises 14 residues. Germline V gene lookup returns CDR1 KGHSH and CDR2 LQKENI.

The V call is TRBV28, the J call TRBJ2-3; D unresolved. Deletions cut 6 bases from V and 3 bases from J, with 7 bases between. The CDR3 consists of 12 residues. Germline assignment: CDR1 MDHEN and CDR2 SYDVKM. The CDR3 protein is CASSRTTDTQYF. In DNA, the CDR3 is TGTGCCAGCAGCCGGACGACAGATACGCAGTATTTT.

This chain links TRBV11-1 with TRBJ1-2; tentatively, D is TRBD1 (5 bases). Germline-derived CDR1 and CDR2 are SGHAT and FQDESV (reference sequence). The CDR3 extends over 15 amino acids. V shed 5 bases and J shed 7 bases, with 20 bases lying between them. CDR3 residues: CASSEMAGAAAGYTF. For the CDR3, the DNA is TGTGCCAGCAGCGAAATGGCTGGGGCTGCGGCTGGCTACACCTTC. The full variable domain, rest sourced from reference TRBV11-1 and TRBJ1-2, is EAEVAQSPRYKITEKSQAVAFWCDPISGHATLYWYRQILGQGPELLVQFQDESVVDDSQLPKDRFSAERLKGVDSTLKIQPAELGDSAMYLCASSEMAGAAAGYTFGSGTRLTVV.

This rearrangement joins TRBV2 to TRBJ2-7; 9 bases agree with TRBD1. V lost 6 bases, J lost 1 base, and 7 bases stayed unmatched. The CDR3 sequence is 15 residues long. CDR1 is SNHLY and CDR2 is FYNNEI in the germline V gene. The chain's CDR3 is CASRPDRGRSYEQYF. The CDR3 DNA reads TGTGCCAGCAGACCGGACAGGGGTAGGTCCTACGAGCAGTACTTC. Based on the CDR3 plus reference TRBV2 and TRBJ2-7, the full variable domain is EPEVTQTPSHQVTQMGQEVILRCVPISNHLYFYWYRQILGQKVEFLVSFYNNEISEKSEIFDDQFSVERPDGSNFTLKIRSTKLEDSAMYFCASRPDRGRSYEQYFGPGTRLTVT.

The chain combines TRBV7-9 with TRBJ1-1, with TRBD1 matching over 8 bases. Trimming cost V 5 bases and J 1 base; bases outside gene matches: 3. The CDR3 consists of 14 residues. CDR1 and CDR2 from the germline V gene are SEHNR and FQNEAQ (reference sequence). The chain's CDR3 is CASSVGQGNTEAFF. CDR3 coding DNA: TGTGCCAGCAGCGTAGGACAGGGGAACACTGAAGCTTTCTTT.

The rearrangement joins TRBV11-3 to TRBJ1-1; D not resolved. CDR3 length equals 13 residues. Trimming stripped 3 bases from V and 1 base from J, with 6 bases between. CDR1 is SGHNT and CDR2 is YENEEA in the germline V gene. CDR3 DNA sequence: TGTGCCAGCAGCTTTTACCAGAACACTGAAGCTTTCTTT. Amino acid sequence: CASSFYQNTEAFF.